This entry lists 16 T cell receptor beta chains sequenced from one sample in a study of T cells in Graves' hyperthyroidism and ophthalmopathy. TCR beta CDR3 regions were amplified from RNA. HTBI primers were employed in a first-round RT-PCR of the TCR CDR3. TCRdb used MiXCR to reprocess the multiplex PCR reads, holding one entry per CDR3 protein. The repertoire holds more than 650,000 distinct CDR3 sequences, about 15% seen once, with 10% to 13% in the top ten. Input material: blood. Receptor source: a woman in her late teens or twenties with Graves' hyperthyroidism.

This clonotype was seen at least ten times. V is TRBV12-3 or TRBV12-4 and J is TRBJ2-3; D possibly corresponds to TRBD1 (6 bases). The CDR3 is 15 residues long. Trimming took off 8 bases at V and 1 base at J, with 16 bases between the two ends. The CDR3 DNA follows: TGTGCCAGCGGTCCTACAGGGAGAGGCACAGATACGCAGTATTTT. This sequence encodes CASGPTGRGTDTQYF.

Details on this clonotype: A single base separates this from a much larger clone, so it may be a read error. V gene TRBV5-1 combines with J gene TRBJ2-7, with D maybe TRBD2 (5 bases). The CDR3 runs 16 residues. CDR1 and CDR2 from the germline V gene are SGHRS and YFSETQ. CDR3: CASSPSSGGIAYGQYF. The CDR3 coding sequence is TGCGCCAGCAGCCCGTCAAGCGGAGGCATTGCCTACGGGCAGTACTTC.

This clonotype was detected only a few times. This chain joins TRBV7-3 and TRBJ1-2; 9 bases agree with TRBD1. Germline-derived CDR1 and CDR2 are SGHTA and FQGTGA. The V segment lost 5 bases and the J segment 7 bases; nucleotides outside the gene matches: 17. CDR3 length: 17 residues. The CDR3 loop reads CASSPRDRVRPYSGYTF. The CDR3, as DNA: TGTGCCAGCAGCCCCCGGGACAGGGTTCGTCCTTATAGTGGCTACACCTTC.

The rearrangement links TRBV6-1 to TRBJ2-7; D gene unclear. Looked up from germline, CDR1 is MNHNS and CDR2 is SASEGT. The CDR3 runs to 13 residues. The V end was cut by 7 bases, the J end by 3 bases, with 13 bases between. CDR3 sequence: CASTAAAVYEQYF. CDR3 DNA sequence: TGTGCCAGCACTGCGGCCGCGGTCTACGAGCAGTACTTC.

This clonotype was observed a few times. This chain joins TRBV7-2 and TRBJ1-1; tentatively, D is TRBD1 (5 bases). V shed 1 base and J shed 8 bases, with 14 bases lying between them. The CDR3 covers 14 residues. The germline V gene has CDR1 SGHTA and CDR2 FQGNSA. The CDR3 nucleotides are TGTGCCAGCAGCTTAGTTCCCCCCGACAGAGAAGCTTTCTTT. This gives the protein CASSLVPPDREAFF.

This clonotype came up many times. This chain uses TRBV7-3 with TRBJ2-3; D may be TRBD2 (5 bases). Germline assignment: CDR1 SGHTA and CDR2 FQGTGA. The CDR3 is 16 residues long. V was cut by 2 bases and J by 2 bases, with 14 bases left in between. For the CDR3, the DNA is TGTGCCAGCAGCTTAGGCGAGCTAGCAATCACAGATACGCAGTATTTT. Protein sequence: CASSLGELAITDTQYF.

Ten or more counts support this clonotype. The rearrangement links TRBV6-1 to TRBJ2-5, with a weak D call TRBD2 (6 bases). Germline CDR1 is MNHNS and CDR2 is SASEGT. The CDR3 has 13 residues. V shed 6 bases and J shed 5 bases, with 13 bases lying between them. The CDR3 nucleotides are TGTGCCAGCAGGGACTACAATGGCGAGACCCAGTACTTC. Translating it yields CASRDYNGETQYF.

This chain joins TRBV19 and TRBJ2-1; 8 nucleotides line up with TRBD2. This CDR3 comprises 15 residues. CDR1 and CDR2 from the germline V gene are LNHDA and SQIVND (reference sequence). Losses at the gene ends were 5 bases for V and 4 bases for J; bases not matched to a gene: 7. The CDR3 nucleotides are TGTGCCAGTAGTCTGAGCGGGAGTAAATACAATGAGCAGTTCTTC. The encoded protein is CASSLSGSKYNEQFF.

In its sample, this clonotype was seen a few times. The chain uses TRBV20-1 and TRBJ2-1; a possible D gene is TRBD2 (5 bases). The CDR3 is 16 amino acids. Trimming took 0 bases from V and 1 from J, leaving 13 bases between them. CDR1 is DFQATT and CDR2 is SNEGSKA in the germline V gene (reference sequence). The DNA for the CDR3 is TGCAGTGCTAGAGATCGTAGCGCCCCGTCCTACAATGAGCAGTTCTTC. Translated, it gives CSARDRSAPSYNEQFF.

The rearrangement uses TRBV20-1 and TRBJ2-2; 9 bases line up with TRBD2. Trimming took 6 bases from V and 2 from J; bases not matched to a gene: 7. The germline V gene has CDR1 DFQATT and CDR2 SNEGSKA (reference sequence). This CDR3 has 15 residues. Written as DNA, the CDR3 is TGCAGTGCCGGACTAGCGCGTAGAAACACCGGGGAGCTGTTTTTT. This translates into CSAGLARRNTGELFF.

This clonotype was counted at least ten times. The chain has TRBV28 and TRBJ1-2; a weak D match, TRBD1 (5 bases). Trimming cost V 6 bases and J 5 bases, with 10 bases left between them. The germline CDR1 and CDR2 sequences are MDHEN and SYDVKM. CDR3 size: 12 residues. In DNA form, the CDR3 reads TGTGCCAGCAGACCGACAGATTATGGCTACACCTTC. This translates into CASRPTDYGYTF.

The V and J genes are TRBV16 and TRBJ1-5; D may be TRBD1 (6 bases). This CDR3 spans 16 amino acids. From germline, CDR1 is KGHSY and CDR2 FQNENV. Deletions cut 0 bases from V and 0 bases from J, with 9 bases between. The CDR3 nucleotides read TGTGCCAGCAGCCAATCTAACAGGGCTAGCAATCAGCCCCAGCATTTT. Residues: CASSQSNRASNQPQHF.

In this sample, this clonotype turned up a few times. For the CDR3, the DNA is TGTGCCAGCAGCTTAATGGGCCGCCAAGCCGCCTATAATTCACCCCTCCACTTT. Its protein is CASSLMGRQAAYNSPLHF. The chain employs TRBV7-3 and TRBJ1-6; D not resolved. The germline CDR1 and CDR2 sequences are SGHTA and FQGTGA. Trimming removed 1 base at V and 2 bases at J, with 15 bases between. The CDR3 totals 18 residues.

This chain uses TRBV15 with TRBJ2-5, with 8 bases fitting TRBD1. CDR3 size: 14 residues. Germline V gene lookup returns CDR1 LNHNV and CDR2 YYDKDF (reference sequence). V was pared by 3 bases and J by 5 bases, with 5 bases of the junction left unmatched. This chain's CDR3 is CATSRTNRGETQYF. The CDR3 DNA is TGTGCCACCAGCAGGACGAACAGGGGGGAGACCCAGTACTTC.

The rearrangement links TRBV30 to TRBJ1-2; TRBD1 agrees at 7 bases. Germline V gene sequence: CDR1 GTSNPN, CDR2 SVGIG (reference sequence). J gave up 4 bases and V 1 base, and 12 bases lay outside the gene matches. This CDR3 region has 16 residues. CDR3 sequence reads: CAWSASDRDSLYGYTF. The CDR3 coding sequence is TGTGCCTGGAGTGCATCCGACAGGGACAGTCTCTATGGCTACACCTTC.

This clonotype was detected only a few times. The chain links TRBV7-2 to TRBJ2-1; 8 bases align to TRBD2. V trimming: 2 bases; J trimming: 3 bases; junction bases outside the gene matches: 9. This CDR3 spans 17 amino acids. Germline CDR1 reads SGHTA; CDR2 reads FQGNSA. CDR3 residues: CASSLTGGGRSYNEQFF. The CDR3 coding sequence is TGTGCCAGCAGCTTAACTGGCGGCGGGAGGAGCTACAATGAGCAGTTCTTC.